The entry below describes one T cell receptor beta chain. As originally analysed: Amplifying reference gene primers gave estimates of nucleated cell counts. Clones were read by immunoSEQ multiplex PCR, and TCRdb kept only the in-frame ones, dropping some. V and J calls and clone size are those listed in that table; D and trimming were worked out from the DNA. This table has roughly 180,000 clones, about 84% appearing once. The record originates from a study of blood T cell repertoires in COVID-19. Study-level information: Material from acute and convalescent COVID-19 was sourced from the United States, Italy and Spain. In each case, the material was cDNA or gDNA derived from T cells, B-cell-depleted T cells, or PBMCs.

Input material: peripheral blood. The sequence was collected from a human donor in a cohort sampled during active COVID-19.

CDR3 DNA: TGTGCCAGCAGGACTGTTGACGGGAGCACTGAAGCTTTCTTT. It is translated as CASRTVDGSTEAFF. The chain carries TRBV27 and TRBJ1-1, with D hard to call. The CDR3 is made up of 14 amino acids. Between the trimmed V and J ends, which lost 6 bases and 4 bases, there was a span of 15 bases. CDR1 is MNHEY, CDR2 SMNVEV, per germline (reference sequence).